This TCR beta chain was observed in a study of response to subunit inactivated influenza vaccine. Using its own MiXCR run on the RT-PCR reads, TCRdb lists one record per CDR3 protein. The profile shows some 800,000 distinct CDR3 sequences, around 21% of them singletons. Findings and caveats of the study: T cells newly recruited by each seasonal influenza vaccination are few, the authors suggested.

V was pared by 6 bases and J by 3 bases, with 8 bases of the junction left unmatched. In germline, CDR1 is MDHEN, CDR2 SYDVKM. This CDR3 region has 15 residues. This clonotype was counted a few times. What it recognizes is unknown. Sequences were derived from PBMCs from blood, sampled less than 6 days after vaccination. The rearrangement joins TRBV28 to TRBJ2-1, with TRBD2 matching over 7 bases. The clonotype comes from a man aged 50 to 60 who received an inactivated influenza vaccine. In DNA form, the CDR3 reads TGTGCCAGCAGAGCGGGATGGGGGATCTACAATGAGCAGTTCTTC. Its translation: CASRAGWGIYNEQFF.